These 8 T cell receptor beta chains share one sample of origin, sequenced in a study of shared T cell receptors in the human thymus. Measured with immunoSEQ multiplex PCR; TCRdb has only the in-frame clones, and not every one. The data show 550,000 to 800,000 clones, approximately 83% seen once. These data were also filed under a second study, of human thymus T cells.

The sequencing input was thymocytes. The source of these receptors is a girl in the first two years of life with a congenital heart defect.

The chain has TRBV7-2 and TRBJ1-2, with D possibly being TRBD1 (5 bases). V was cut by 5 bases and J by 4 bases, with 17 bases left in between. Per germline, CDR1 SGHTA and CDR2 FQGNSA. This CDR3 contains 15 residues. CDR3 residues: CASSLTDHLGYGYTF. As DNA, the CDR3 is TGTGCCAGCAGCCTGACAGATCACCTAGGCTATGGCTACACCTTC. Together with reference TRBV7-2 and TRBJ1-2, the CDR3 gives the full variable domain: GAGVSQSPSNKVTEKGKDVELRCDPISGHTALYWYRQSLGQGLEFLIYFQGNSAPDKSGLPSDRFSAERTGGSVSTLTIQRTQQEDSAVYLCASSLTDHLGYGYTFGSGTRLTVV.

The chain recombines TRBV6-1 with TRBJ1-2; 9 nucleotides agree with TRBD1. After removal of 6 bases from V and 5 bases from J, the junction contained 4 bases not matched to a gene. The germline CDR1 and CDR2 sequences are MNHNS and SASEGT. This CDR3 comprises 13 residues. The CDR3: CASRDRGRYGYTF. CDR3 bases: TGTGCCAGCAGAGACAGGGGGAGATATGGCTACACCTTC.

The V and J genes are TRBV9 and TRBJ1-2; perhaps TRBD1 as D (6 bases). The CDR3 covers 12 residues. CDR1 is SGDLS, CDR2 YYNGEE, per germline. Trimming removed 2 bases at V and 8 bases at J, with 10 bases between. Here the CDR3 DNA reads TGTGCCAGCAGCGTGGGGGGGCGAGGCTACACCTTC. This gives the protein CASSVGGRGYTF. Combining the CDR3 with reference TRBV9 and TRBJ1-2 gives the whole variable domain DSGVTQTPKHLITATGQRVTLRCSPRSGDLSVYWYQQSLDQGLQFLIQYYNGEERAKGNILERFSAQQFPDLHSELNLSSLELGDSALYFCASSVGGRGYTFGSGTRLTVV.

This clone came up once. The gene calls are TRBV4-1 and TRBJ2-7; TRBD1 might be the D (6 bases). The V end was cut by 0 bases, the J end by 6 bases, with 24 bases between. This CDR3 comprises 18 residues. Germline CDR1 MGHRA, CDR2 YSYEKL. The CDR3 nucleotides are TGCGCCAGCAGCCAAGATCGAGAGGCCACAGGGCTTCACTGCGAGCAGTACTTC. Amino acids: CASSQDREATGLHCEQYF.

The chain combines TRBV4-3 with TRBJ1-4, with D possibly TRBD1 on 6 matching bases. Trimming took off 2 bases at V and 3 bases at J, with 28 bases between the two ends. CDR1 and CDR2 from the germline V gene are LGHNA and YSLEER. This CDR3 has 21 residues. Here the CDR3 DNA reads TGCGCCAGCAGCCAACGCATGGGACAACTGTCAAAGGGTCGGGCTAATGAAAAACTGTTTTTT. Its protein product is CASSQRMGQLSKGRANEKLFF.

The V call is TRBV9, the J call TRBJ1-5, with a possible D match to TRBD1 (6 bases). Germline-derived CDR1 and CDR2 are SGDLS and YYNGEE. The CDR3 consists of 13 residues. V dropped 0 bases and J dropped 7 bases, with 8 bases sitting between them. CDR3: CASSVETGQPQHF. Here the CDR3 DNA reads TGTGCCAGCAGCGTAGAGACAGGCCAGCCCCAGCATTTT.

The chain employs TRBV28 and TRBJ1-3; 7 bases align to TRBD1. This CDR3 contains 13 residues. V shed 7 bases and J 8 bases; nucleotides not matched to a gene: 8. The germline V gene encodes CDR1 MDHEN and CDR2 SYDVKM. CDR3 DNA: TGTGCCAGCATTAAGACAGGGATGTACACCATATATTTT. It encodes CASIKTGMYTIYF.

The chain has TRBV5-5 and TRBJ1-5; D gene ambiguous. The CDR3 runs to 15 residues. CDR1 and CDR2 from the germline V gene are SGHKS and YYEKEE (reference sequence). Trimming pared 4 bases from V and 7 bases from J, leaving 18 bases between. The CDR3 nucleotides are TGTGCCAGCAGCCTGGTCTCGGGAGGTGGGCAGCCCCAGCATTTT. It encodes CASSLVSGGGQPQHF.